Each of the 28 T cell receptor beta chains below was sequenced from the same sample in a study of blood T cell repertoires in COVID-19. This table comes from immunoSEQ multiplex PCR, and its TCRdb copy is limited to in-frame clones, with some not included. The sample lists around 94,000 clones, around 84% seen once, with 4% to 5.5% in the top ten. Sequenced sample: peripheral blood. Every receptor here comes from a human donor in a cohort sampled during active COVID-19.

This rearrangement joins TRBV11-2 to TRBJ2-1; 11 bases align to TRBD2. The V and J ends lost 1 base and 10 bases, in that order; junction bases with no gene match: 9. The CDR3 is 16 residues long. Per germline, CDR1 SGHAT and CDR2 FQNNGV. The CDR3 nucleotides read TGTGCCAGCAGCTTAGGAAGTAGCGGGGGGGCCGGGGAGCAGTTCTTC. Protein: CASSLGSSGGAGEQFF.

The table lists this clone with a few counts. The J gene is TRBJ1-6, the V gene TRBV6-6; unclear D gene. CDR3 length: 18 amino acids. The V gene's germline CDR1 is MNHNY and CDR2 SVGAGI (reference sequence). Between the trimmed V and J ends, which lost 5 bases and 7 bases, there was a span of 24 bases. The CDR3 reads CASSPNAPWRDANSPLHF. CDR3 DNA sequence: TGTGCCAGCAGTCCTAATGCCCCCTGGAGGGATGCCAATTCACCCCTCCACTTT.

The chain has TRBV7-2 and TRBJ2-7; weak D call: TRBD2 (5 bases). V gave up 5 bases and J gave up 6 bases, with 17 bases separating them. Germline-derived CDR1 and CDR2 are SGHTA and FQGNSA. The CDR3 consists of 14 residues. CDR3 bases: TGTGCCAGCAGCCCCAATCGGCTAGCCGCCGAGCAGTACTTC. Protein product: CASSPNRLAAEQYF. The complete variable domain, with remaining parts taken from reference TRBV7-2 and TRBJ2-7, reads GAGVSQSPSNKVTEKGKDVELRCDPISGHTALYWYRQSLGQGLEFLIYFQGNSAPDKSGLPSDRFSAERTGGSVSTLTIQRTQQEDSAVYLCASSPNRLAAEQYFGPGTRLTVT.

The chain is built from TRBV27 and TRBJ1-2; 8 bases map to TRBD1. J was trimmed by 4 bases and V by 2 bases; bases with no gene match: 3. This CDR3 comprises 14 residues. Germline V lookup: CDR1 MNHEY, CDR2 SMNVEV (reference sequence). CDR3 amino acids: CASSLDRGGYGYTF. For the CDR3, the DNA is TGTGCCAGCAGTTTAGACAGGGGTGGCTATGGCTACACCTTC.

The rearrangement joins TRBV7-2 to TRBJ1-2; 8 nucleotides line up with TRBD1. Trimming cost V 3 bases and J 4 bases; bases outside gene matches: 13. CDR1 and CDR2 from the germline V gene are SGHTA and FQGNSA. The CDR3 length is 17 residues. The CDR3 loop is CASSFGTGAAGVYGYTF. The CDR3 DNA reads TGTGCCAGCAGCTTTGGGACAGGCGCCGCCGGGGTCTATGGCTACACCTTC.

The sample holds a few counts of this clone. CDR3 DNA: TGTGCCAGCAGTCTACTCGGGAGTTTCTGGAAAAGCTCCTACGAGCAGTACTTC. Its translation is CASSLLGSFWKSSYEQYF. The chain joins TRBV6-2 or TRBV6-3 to TRBJ2-7, with a weak D call TRBD2 (6 bases). This CDR3 is 18 amino acids long. V was pared by 5 bases and J by 0 bases, with 23 bases between. The germline gives CDR1 MNHEY, CDR2 SVGEGT.

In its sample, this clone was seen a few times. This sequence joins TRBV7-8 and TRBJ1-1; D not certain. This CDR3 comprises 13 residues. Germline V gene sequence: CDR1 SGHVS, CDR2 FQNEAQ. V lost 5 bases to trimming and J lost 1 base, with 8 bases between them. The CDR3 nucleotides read TGTGCCAGCAGCCCGGACTGGAACACTGAAGCTTTCTTT. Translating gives CASSPDWNTEAFF.

The chain's CDR3 is CASSLQVSTDTQYF. CDR3 DNA sequence: TGCGCCAGCAGCTTGCAGGTTAGCACAGATACGCAGTATTTT. This chain uses TRBV5-1 with TRBJ2-3; D not certain. The CDR3 length is 14 residues. From germline, CDR1 is SGHRS and CDR2 YFSETQ. V lost 1 base to trimming and J lost 0 bases, with 6 bases between them.

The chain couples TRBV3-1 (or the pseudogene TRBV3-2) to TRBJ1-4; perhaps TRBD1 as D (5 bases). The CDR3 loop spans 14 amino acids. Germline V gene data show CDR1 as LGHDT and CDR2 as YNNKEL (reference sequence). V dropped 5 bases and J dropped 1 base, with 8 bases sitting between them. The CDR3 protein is CASSSGGTNEKLFF. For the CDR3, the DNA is TGTGCCAGCAGCTCCGGGGGAACTAATGAAAAACTGTTTTTT.

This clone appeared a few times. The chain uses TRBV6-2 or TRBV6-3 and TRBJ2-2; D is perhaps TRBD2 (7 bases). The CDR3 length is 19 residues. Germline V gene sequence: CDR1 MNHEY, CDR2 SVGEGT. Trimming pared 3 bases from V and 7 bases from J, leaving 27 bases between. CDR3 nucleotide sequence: TGTGCCAGCAGTTATCTCCCCACCGTAGGGGGGGGCTCGAGCGGGGAGCTGTTTTTT. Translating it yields CASSYLPTVGGGSSGELFF.

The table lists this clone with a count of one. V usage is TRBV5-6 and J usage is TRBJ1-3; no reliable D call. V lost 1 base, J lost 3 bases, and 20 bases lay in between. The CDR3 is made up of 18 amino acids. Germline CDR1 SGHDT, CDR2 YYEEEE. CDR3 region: CASSLSHFGVQRGNTIYF. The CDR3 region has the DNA TGTGCCAGCAGCTTGTCTCATTTTGGAGTGCAGCGTGGAAACACCATATATTTT.

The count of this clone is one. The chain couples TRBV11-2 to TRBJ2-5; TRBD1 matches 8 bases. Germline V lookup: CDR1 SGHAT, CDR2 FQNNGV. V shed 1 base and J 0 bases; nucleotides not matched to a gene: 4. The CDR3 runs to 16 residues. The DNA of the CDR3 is TGTGCCAGCAGCTTAGGACAGGGGACGTACCAAGAGACCCAGTACTTC. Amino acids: CASSLGQGTYQETQYF. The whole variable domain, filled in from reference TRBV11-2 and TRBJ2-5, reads EAGVAQSPRYKIIEKRQSVAFWCNPISGHATLYWYQQILGQGPKLLIQFQNNGVVDDSQLPKDRFSAERLKGVDSTLKIQPAKLEDSAVYLCASSLGQGTYQETQYFGPGTRLLVL.

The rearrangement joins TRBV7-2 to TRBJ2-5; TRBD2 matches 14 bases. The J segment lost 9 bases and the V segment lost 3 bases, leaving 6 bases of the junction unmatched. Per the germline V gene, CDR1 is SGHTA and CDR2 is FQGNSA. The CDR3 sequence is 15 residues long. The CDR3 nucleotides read TGTGCCAGCAGCTTGAGACTAGCGGGGGGGTGGGCCCAGTACTTC. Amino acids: CASSLRLAGGWAQYF. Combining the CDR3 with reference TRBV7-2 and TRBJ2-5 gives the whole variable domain GAGVSQSPSNKVTEKGKDVELRCDPISGHTALYWYRQSLGQGLEFLIYFQGNSAPDKSGLPSDRFSAERTGGSVSTLTIQRTQQEDSAVYLCASSLRLAGGWAQYFGPGTRLLVL.

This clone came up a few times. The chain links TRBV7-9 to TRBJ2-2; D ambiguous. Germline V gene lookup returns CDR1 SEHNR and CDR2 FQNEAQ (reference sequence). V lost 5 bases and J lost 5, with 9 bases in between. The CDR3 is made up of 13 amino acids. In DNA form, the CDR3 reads TGTGCCAGCAGCCGAAGCGAAACCGGGGAGCTGTTTTTT. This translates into CASSRSETGELFF.

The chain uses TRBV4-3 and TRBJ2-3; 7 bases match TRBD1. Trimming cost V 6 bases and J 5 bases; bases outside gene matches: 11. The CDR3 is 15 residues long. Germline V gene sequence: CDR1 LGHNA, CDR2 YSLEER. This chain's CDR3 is CASRREGARKDTQYF. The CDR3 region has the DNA TGCGCCAGCAGAAGAGAGGGGGCCCGGAAAGATACGCAGTATTTT.

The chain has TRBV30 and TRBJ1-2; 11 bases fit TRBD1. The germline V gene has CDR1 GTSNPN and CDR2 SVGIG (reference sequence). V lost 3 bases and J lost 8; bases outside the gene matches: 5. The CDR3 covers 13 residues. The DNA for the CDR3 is TGTGCCTGGAGGGACAGGGGGCGACTAGGCTACACCTTC. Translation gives CAWRDRGRLGYTF.

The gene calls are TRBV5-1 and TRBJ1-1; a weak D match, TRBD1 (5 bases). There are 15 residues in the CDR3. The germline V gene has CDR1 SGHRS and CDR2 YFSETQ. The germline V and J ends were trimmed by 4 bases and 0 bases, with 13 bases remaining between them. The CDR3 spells CASSPRGRMNTEAFF. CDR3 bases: TGCGCCAGCAGCCCTAGGGGCAGAATGAACACTGAAGCTTTCTTT. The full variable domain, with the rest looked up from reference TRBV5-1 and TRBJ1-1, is KAGVTQTPRYLIKTRGQQVTLSCSPISGHRSVSWYQQTPGQGLQFLFEYFSETQRNKGNFPGRFSGRQFSNSRSEMNVSTLELGDSALYLCASSPRGRMNTEAFFGQGTRLTVV.

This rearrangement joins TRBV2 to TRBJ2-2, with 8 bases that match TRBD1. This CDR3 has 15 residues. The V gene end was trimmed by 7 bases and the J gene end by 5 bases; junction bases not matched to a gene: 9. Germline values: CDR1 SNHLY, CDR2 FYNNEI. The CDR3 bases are TGTGCCAGCAAAATGCAGGGGGCGCGAACCGGGGAGCTGTTTTTT. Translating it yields CASKMQGARTGELFF.

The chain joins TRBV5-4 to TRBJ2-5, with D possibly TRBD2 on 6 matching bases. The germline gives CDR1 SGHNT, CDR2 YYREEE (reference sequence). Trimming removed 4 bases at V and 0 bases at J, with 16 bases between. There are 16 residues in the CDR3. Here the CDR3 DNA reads TGTGCCAGCAGCCTACGGAGGGGCTTGAACCAAGAGACCCAGTACTTC. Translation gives CASSLRRGLNQETQYF.

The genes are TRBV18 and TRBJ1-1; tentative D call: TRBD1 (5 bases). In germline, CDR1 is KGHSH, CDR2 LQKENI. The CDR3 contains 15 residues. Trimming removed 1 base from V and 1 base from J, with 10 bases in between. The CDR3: CASSPLPGGNTEAFF. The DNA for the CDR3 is TGTGCCAGCTCACCACTACCGGGGGGGAACACTGAAGCTTTCTTT. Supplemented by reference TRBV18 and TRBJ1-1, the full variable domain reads NAGVMQNPRHLVRRRGQEARLRCSPMKGHSHVYWYRQLPEEGLKFMVYLQKENIIDESGMPKERFSAEFPKEGPSILRIQQVVRGDSAAYFCASSPLPGGNTEAFFGQGTRLTVV.

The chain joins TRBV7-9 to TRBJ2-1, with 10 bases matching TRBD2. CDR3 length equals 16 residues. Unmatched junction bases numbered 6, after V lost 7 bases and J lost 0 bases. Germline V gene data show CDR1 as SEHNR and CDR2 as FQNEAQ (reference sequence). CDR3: CASTPSGGASYNEQFF. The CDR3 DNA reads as TGTGCCAGCACCCCCAGCGGGGGGGCCTCCTACAATGAGCAGTTCTTC.

The CDR3 reads CASSEVGQGDSGKLFF. In nucleotides, the CDR3 is TGTGCCAGCAGTGAAGTGGGACAGGGCGACAGCGGGAAACTGTTTTTT. The chain carries TRBV25-1 and TRBJ1-4; 9 bases align to TRBD1. Germline CDR1 and CDR2: MGHDK and SYGVNS. J was trimmed by 11 bases and V by 2 bases; bases with no gene match: 12. The CDR3 has 16 amino acids.

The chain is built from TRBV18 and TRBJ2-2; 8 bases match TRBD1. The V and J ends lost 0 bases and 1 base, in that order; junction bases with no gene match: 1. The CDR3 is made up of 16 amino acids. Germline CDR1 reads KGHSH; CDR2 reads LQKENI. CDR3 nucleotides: TGTGCCAGCTCACCACCACAGGGGGGGAACACCGGGGAGCTGTTTTTT. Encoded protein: CASSPPQGGNTGELFF.

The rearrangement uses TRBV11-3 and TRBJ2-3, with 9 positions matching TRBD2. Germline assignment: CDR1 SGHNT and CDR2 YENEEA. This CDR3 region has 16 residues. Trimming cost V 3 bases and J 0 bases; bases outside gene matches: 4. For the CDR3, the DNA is TGTGCCAGCAGCTTCTCTAGCGGGGCTAGCACAGATACGCAGTATTTT. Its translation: CASSFSSGASTDTQYF.

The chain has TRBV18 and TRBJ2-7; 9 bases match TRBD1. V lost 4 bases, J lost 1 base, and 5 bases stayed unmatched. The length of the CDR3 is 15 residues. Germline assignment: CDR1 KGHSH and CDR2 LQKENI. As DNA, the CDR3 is TGTGCCAGCTCACTCCGGGACAGGGCGTCCTACGAGCAGTACTTC. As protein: CASSLRDRASYEQYF.

The CDR3 DNA follows: TGTGCTAGTGGTTTGGTTAGACAAAGGGAGACCCAGTACTTC. Its protein is CASGLVRQRETQYF. V is TRBV12-5 and J is TRBJ2-5; unclear D gene. Trimming removed 0 bases from V and 5 bases from J, with 10 bases in between. From germline, CDR1 is LGHNT and CDR2 FRNRAP. The CDR3 runs 14 residues.

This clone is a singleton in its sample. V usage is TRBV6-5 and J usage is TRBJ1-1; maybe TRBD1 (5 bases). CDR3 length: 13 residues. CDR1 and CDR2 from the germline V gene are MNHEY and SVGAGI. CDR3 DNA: TGTACCCACTTCAGGGCGGCCTTAAGTGAAGCTTTCTTT. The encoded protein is CTHFRAALSEAFF.

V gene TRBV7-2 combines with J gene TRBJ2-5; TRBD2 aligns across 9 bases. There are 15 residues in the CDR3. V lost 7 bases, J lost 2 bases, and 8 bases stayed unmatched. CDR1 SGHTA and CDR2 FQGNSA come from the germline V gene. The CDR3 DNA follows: TGTGCCAGCACCCGTCTTAGCGGGAGACAAGAGACCCAGTACTTC. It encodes CASTRLSGRQETQYF.